This TCR beta chain is drawn from a study of control samples from healthy donors and cancer patients. The CDR3 has 16 residues. V was shortened by 2 bases and J by 1 base, with 9 bases between the two germline ends. Germline V gene sequence: CDR1 LGHNA, CDR2 YNFKEQ. This table comes from immunoSEQ multiplex PCR, and its TCRdb copy is limited to in-frame clones, with some not included. The sample shows approximately 170,000 clones, 75% to 95% of them seen only once. This rearrangement joins TRBV4-2 to TRBJ2-6; D possibly corresponds to TRBD2 (5 bases). The TCR originated in a woman aged 25 to 39 in good health. What was sequenced was blood. In DNA, the CDR3 is TGTGCCAGCAGCCAATGGTCGGGATCTGGGGCCAACGTCCTGACTTTC. Protein sequence: CASSQWSGSGANVLTF.